This record covers a single T cell receptor beta chain. No antigen is known for it. Base quality data are lacking; no much larger clone is found one base away. This entry belongs to a study of blood T cell repertoires in COVID-19 (dated by TCRdb to about 2020). Regarding the complete study: The collaborator samples originated in the United States, Italy and Spain and spanned the acute and convalescent phases of COVID-19. The material from the prospective study consisted of cDNA or gDNA derived from T cells, B-cell-depleted T cells, or PBMCs. The dataset comprised deeply sampled blood TCRbeta repertoires from subjects exposed to, actively infected with, or recovered from COVID-19. The repertoires were released in a freely available public database intended as a resource for research on the immune response to SARS-CoV-2. The samples were drawn from two sources: the first 160 participants of the ongoing ImmuneRACE study, and 950 to 1,500 subjects contributed by 6 global collaborators. Sample metadata almost always included a de-identified subject ID, COVID-19 status, age in years and sex. HLA class I and class II types, where available, came from metadata supplied by the sample provider rather than from assay-based typing. Study-level results and caveats: The quantity of clinical and demographic metadata differed by source and by participant and was supplied without curation.

V was cut back by 5 bases and J by 10 bases, leaving a gap of 20 bases between them. CDR1 and CDR2 were assigned from the germline V gene as SGHAT and FQNNGV. The CDR3 has 14 amino acids, counting the end cysteine and phenylalanine. Of all the DNA, just the CDR3 is kept, 42 bases in frame from base 1. The immunoSEQ Assay, a bias-controlled multiplex PCR, was used to amplify TCRbeta CDR3 regions from genomic DNA. The original pipeline was this. The number of nucleated cells in each sample was estimated from the amplification of reference gene primers within the assay. To quantify the absolute abundance of each unique TCRbeta CDR3 rearrangement, sequence reads were collapsed and filtered. For each sample, productive Simpson clonality was calculated by taking the square root of Simpson's diversity index across productive rearrangements. Sourced from immuneACCESS, this table was stored by TCRdb with only in-frame sequences that have V and J called. A share of the clones is absent; for the studies checked, an unresolved V gene accounts for under half, and the remainder has no known explanation. V, J and clone size are those of that table, while D and trimming were read from the DNA. In this sample the table shows 150,000 to 200,000 clones, about 87% of which occur a single time. The ten largest clonotypes hold around 1.6% of the sample.

Whole blood was collected in K2EDTA tubes by collaborating institutions according to the institutions' own protocols. Collaborator samples were shipped for TCRbeta analysis as frozen whole blood, isolated PBMCs, or DNA extracted from either sample type. This chain is built from TRBV11-2 and TRBJ1-2, with TRBD1 perhaps the D gene, on 6 matching bases. Material: peripheral blood. The sequence was obtained from a woman aged 45-65 years with acute or convalescent COVID-19. CDR3 sequence: CASSNPRGSRDYTF. The DNA sequence follows: TGTGCCAGCAGCAATCCTAGGGGGTCCCGGGACTACACCTTC.